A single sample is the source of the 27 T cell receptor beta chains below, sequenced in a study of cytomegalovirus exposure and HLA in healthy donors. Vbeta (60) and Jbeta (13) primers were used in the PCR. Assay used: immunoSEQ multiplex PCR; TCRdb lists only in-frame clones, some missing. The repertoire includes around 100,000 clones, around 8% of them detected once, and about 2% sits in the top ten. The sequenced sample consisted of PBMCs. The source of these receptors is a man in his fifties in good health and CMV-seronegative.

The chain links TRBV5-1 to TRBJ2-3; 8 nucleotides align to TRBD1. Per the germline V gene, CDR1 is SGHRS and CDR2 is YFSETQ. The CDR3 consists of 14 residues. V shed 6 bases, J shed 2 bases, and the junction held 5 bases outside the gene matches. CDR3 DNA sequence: TGCGCCAGCAACCCAGGGGGCCCCACAGATACGCAGTATTTT. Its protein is CASNPGGPTDTQYF.

CDR3 loop: CATSGLGTGLMNTEAFF. The DNA for the CDR3 is TGTGCCACCAGCGGATTAGGGACAGGGTTGATGAACACTGAAGCTTTCTTT. V and J are TRBV15 and TRBJ1-1; the match to TRBD1 covers 9 bases. The CDR3 is 17 residues long. Germline loops: CDR1 LNHNV, CDR2 YYDKDF (reference sequence). With 5 bases clipped from V and 0 bases from J, the junction kept 10 bases outside the gene matches.

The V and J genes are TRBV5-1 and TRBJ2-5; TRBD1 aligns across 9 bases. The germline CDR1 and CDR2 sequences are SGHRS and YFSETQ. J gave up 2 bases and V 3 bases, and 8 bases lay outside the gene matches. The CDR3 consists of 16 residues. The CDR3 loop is CASSSKTGGGQETQYF. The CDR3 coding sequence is TGCGCCAGCAGCTCCAAGACAGGGGGGGGGCAAGAGACCCAGTACTTC.

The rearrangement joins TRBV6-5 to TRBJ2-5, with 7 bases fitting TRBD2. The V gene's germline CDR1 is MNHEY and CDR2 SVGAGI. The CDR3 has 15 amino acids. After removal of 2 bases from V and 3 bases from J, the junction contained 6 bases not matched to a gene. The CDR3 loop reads CASSYGRADEETQYF. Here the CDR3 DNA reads TGTGCCAGCAGTTACGGGAGGGCAGATGAAGAGACCCAGTACTTC.

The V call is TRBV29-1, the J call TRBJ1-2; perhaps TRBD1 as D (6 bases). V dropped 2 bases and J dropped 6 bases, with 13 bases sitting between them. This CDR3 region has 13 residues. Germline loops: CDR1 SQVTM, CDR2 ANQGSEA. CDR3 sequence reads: CSVERQVGNGYTF. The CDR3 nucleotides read TGCAGCGTTGAACGACAGGTGGGGAATGGCTACACCTTC.

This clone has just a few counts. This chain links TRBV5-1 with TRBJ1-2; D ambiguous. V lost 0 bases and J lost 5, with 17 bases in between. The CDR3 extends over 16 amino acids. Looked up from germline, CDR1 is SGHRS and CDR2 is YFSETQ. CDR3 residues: CASSLDGQRGGYGYTF. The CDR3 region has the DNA TGCGCCAGCAGCTTGGACGGGCAACGGGGTGGATATGGCTACACCTTC.

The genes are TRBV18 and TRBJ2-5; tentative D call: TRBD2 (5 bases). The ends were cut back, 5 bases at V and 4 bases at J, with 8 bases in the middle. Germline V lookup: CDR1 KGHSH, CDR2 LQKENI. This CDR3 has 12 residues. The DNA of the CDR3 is TGTGCCAGCTCATCCACTAGAGAGACCCAGTACTTC. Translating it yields CASSSTRETQYF.

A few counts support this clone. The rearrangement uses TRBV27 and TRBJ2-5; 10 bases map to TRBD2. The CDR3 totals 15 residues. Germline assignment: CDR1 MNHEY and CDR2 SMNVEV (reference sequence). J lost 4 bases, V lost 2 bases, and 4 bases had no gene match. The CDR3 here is CASSLSGGAGETQYF. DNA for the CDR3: TGTGCCAGCAGTTTAAGCGGGGGGGCCGGAGAGACCCAGTACTTC.

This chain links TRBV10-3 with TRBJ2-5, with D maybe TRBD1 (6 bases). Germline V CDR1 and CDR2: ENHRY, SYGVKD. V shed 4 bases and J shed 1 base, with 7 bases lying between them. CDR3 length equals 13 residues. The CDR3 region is CAISGGGQETQYF. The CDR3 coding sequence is TGTGCCATCAGTGGAGGGGGCCAAGAGACCCAGTACTTC.

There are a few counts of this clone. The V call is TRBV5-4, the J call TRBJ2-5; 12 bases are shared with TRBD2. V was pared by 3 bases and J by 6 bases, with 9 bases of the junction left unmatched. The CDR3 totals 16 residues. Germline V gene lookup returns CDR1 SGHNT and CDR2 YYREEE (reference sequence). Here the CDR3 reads CASSWDRTSGTKTQYF. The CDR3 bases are TGTGCCAGCAGCTGGGATCGGACTAGCGGGACCAAGACCCAGTACTTC.

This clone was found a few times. The CDR3 here is CASSLAGGGTPDTQYF. CDR3 coding DNA: TGTGCCAGCAGCTTAGCGGGGGGAGGGACCCCAGATACGCAGTATTTT. This rearrangement joins TRBV7-2 to TRBJ2-3; TRBD2 matches 7 bases. This CDR3 has 16 amino acids. Germline CDR1 SGHTA, CDR2 FQGNSA. The ends lost 0 bases at V and 4 bases at J; junction bases unmatched: 7. Supplemented by reference TRBV7-2 and TRBJ2-3, the full variable domain reads GAGVSQSPSNKVTEKGKDVELRCDPISGHTALYWYRQSLGQGLEFLIYFQGNSAPDKSGLPSDRFSAERTGGSVSTLTIQRTQQEDSAVYLCASSLAGGGTPDTQYFGPGTRLTVL.

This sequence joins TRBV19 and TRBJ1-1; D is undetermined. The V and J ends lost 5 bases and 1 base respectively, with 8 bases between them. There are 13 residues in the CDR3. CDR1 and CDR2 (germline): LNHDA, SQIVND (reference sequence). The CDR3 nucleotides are TGTGCCAGTAGTCCGGGGAAGAACACTGAAGCTTTCTTT. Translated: CASSPGKNTEAFF.

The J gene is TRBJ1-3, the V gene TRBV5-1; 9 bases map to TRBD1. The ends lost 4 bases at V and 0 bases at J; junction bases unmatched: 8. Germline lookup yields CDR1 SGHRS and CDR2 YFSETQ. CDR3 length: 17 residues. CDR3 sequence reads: CASSPGQGFSSGNTIYF. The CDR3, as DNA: TGCGCCAGCAGCCCGGGACAGGGTTTTTCCTCTGGAAACACCATATATTTT.

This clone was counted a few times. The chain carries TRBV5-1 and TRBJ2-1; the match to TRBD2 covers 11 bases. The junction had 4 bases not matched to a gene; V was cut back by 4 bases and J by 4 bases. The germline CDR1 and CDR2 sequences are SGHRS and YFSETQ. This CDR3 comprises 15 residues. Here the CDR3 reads CASSPTSGNYNEQFF. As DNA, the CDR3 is TGCGCCAGCAGCCCGACTAGCGGGAATTACAATGAGCAGTTCTTC. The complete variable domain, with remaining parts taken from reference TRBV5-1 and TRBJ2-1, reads KAGVTQTPRYLIKTRGQQVTLSCSPISGHRSVSWYQQTPGQGLQFLFEYFSETQRNKGNFPGRFSGRQFSNSRSEMNVSTLELGDSALYLCASSPTSGNYNEQFFGPGTRLTVL.

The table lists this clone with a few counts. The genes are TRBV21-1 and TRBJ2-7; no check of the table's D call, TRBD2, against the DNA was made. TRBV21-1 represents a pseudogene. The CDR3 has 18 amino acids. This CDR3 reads CASSKVWLAGGPSYEQYF. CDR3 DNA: TGTGCCAGCAGCAAAGTGTGGCTAGCGGGAGGGCCGTCGTACGAGCAGTACTTC.

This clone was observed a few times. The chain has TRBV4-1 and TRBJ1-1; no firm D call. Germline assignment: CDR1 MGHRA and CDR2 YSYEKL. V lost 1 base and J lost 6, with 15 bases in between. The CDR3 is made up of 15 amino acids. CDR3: CASSQVIGGGAEAFF. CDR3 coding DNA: TGCGCCAGCAGCCAAGTTATCGGCGGAGGCGCTGAAGCTTTCTTT.

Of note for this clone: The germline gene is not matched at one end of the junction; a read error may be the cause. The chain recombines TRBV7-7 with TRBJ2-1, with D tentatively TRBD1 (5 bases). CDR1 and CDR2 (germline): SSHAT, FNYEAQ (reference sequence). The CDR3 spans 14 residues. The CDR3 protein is CASSLEAGFGEQFF. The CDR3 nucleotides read TGTGCTAGCAGCTTAGAGGCAGGGTTCGGCGAGCAGTTCTTC.

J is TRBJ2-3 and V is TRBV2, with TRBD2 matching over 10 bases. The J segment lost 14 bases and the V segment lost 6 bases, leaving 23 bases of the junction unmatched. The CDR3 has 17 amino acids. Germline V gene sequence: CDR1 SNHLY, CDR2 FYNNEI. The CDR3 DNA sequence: TGTGCCAGCAGCCCCCCCGTCCAAGGACTAGCGGACCCCCGGAGGTATTTT. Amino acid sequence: CASSPPVQGLADPRRYF.

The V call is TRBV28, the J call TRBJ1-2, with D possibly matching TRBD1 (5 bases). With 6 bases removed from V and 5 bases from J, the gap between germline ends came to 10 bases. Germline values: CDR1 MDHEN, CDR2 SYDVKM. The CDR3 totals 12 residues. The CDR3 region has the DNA TGTGCCAGCAGGTCCAAGGGGTATGGCTACACCTTC. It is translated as CASRSKGYGYTF.

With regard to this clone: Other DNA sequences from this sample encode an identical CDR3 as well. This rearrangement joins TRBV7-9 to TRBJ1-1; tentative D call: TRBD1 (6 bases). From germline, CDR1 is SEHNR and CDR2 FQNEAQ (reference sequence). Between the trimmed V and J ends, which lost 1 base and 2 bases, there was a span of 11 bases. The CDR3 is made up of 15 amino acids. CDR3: CASSLGAGANTEAFF. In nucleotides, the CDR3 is TGTGCCAGCAGCTTAGGGGCGGGGGCAAACACTGAAGCTTTCTTT.

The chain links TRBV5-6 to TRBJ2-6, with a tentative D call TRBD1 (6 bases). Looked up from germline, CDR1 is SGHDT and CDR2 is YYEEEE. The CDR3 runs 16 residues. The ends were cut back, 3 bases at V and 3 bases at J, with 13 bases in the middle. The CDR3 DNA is TGTGCCAGCAGCTCCACAGGGTTCGGTGGGGCCAACGTCCTGACTTTC. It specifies CASSSTGFGGANVLTF. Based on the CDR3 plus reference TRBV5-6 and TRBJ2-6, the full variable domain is DAGVTQSPTHLIKTRGQQVTLRCSPKSGHDTVSWYQQALGQGPQFIFQYYEEEERQRGNFPDRFSGHQFPNYSSELNVNALLLGDSALYLCASSSTGFGGANVLTFGAGSRLTVL.

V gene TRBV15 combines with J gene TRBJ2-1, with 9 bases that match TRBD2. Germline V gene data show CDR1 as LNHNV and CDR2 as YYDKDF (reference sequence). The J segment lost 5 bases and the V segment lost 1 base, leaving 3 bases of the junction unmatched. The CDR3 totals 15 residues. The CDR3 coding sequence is TGTGCCACCAGCAGAGTGACTAGCGGAAACAATGAGCAGTTCTTC. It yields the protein CATSRVTSGNNEQFF.

CDR3 protein: CASSYRRDSPLHF. The CDR3 DNA follows: TGTGCCAGCAGCTACAGACGAGATTCACCCCTCCACTTT. The chain combines TRBV7-2 with TRBJ1-6; no definite D call. Germline CDR1 SGHTA, CDR2 FQGNSA. The CDR3 runs to 13 residues. The V end lost 4 bases, the J end lost 8 bases, and 9 bases lay between the germline ends.

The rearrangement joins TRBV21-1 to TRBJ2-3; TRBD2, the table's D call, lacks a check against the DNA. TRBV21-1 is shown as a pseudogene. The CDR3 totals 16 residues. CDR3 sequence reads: CASSPAVRVPTDTQYF. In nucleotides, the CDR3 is TGTGCCAGCAGCCCGGCGGTACGGGTGCCCACAGATACGCAGTATTTT.

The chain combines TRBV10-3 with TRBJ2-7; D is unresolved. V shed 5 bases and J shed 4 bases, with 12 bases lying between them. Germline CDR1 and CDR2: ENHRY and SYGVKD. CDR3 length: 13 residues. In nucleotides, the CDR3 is TGTGCCATCAGTCTGTTCCTCCTTTACGAGCAGTACTTC. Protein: CAISLFLLYEQYF.

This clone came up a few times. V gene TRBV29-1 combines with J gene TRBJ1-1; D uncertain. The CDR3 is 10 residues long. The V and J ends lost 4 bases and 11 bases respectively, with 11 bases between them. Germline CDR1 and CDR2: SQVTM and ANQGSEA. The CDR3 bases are TGCAGCGTTGGCTTAAAGAGGGCTTTCTTT. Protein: CSVGLKRAFF.

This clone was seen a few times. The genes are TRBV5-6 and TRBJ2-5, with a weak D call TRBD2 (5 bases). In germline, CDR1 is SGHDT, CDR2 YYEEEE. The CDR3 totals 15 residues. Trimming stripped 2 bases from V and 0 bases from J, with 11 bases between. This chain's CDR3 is CASSFRGRYQETQYF. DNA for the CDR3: TGTGCCAGCAGCTTCCGGGGAAGATACCAAGAGACCCAGTACTTC.